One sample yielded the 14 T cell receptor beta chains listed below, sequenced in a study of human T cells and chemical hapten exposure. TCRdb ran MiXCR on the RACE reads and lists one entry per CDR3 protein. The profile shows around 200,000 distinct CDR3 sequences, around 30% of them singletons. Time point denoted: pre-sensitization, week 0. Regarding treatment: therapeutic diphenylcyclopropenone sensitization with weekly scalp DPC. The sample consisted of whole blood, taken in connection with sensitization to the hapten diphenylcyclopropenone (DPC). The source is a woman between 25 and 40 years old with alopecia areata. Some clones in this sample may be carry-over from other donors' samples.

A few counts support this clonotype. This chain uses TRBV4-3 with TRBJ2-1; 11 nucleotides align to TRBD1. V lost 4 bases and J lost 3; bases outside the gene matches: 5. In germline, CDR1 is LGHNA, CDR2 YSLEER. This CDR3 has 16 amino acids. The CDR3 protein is CASSPTGTGGYNEQFF. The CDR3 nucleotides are TGCGCCAGCAGCCCCACCGGGACAGGGGGCTACAATGAGCAGTTCTTC.

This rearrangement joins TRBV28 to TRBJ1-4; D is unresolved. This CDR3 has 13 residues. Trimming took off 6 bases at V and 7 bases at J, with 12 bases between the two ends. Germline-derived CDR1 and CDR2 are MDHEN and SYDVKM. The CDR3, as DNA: TGTGCCAGCAGATATGACGGGCCTGAAAAACTGTTTTTT. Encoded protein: CASRYDGPEKLFF.

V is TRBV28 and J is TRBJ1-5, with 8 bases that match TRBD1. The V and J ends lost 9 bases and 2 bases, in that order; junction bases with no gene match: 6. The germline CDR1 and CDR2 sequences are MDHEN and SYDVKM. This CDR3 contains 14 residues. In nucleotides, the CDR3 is TGTGCCAGTCAGGGGGCATCAGGCAATCAGCCCCAGCATTTT. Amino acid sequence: CASQGASGNQPQHF.

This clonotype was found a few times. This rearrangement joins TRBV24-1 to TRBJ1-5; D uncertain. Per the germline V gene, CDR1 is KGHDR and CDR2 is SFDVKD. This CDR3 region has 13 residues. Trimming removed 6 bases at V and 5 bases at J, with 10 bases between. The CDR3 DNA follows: TGTGCCACCAGTCCCGGACGCGATCAGCCCCAGCATTTT. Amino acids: CATSPGRDQPQHF.

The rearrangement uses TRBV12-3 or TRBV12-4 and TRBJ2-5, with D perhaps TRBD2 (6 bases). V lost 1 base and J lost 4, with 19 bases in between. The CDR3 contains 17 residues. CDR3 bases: TGTGCCAGCAGTTTAGAAGTGGGGGGTACCACCAGAGAGACCCAGTACTTC. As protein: CASSLEVGGTTRETQYF.

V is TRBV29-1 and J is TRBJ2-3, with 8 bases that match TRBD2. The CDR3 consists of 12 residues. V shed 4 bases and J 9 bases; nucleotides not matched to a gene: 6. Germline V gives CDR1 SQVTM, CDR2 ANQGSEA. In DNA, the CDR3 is TGCAGCGTTGTTGCGGGAGGAAGCACGCAGTATTTT. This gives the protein CSVVAGGSTQYF.

In DNA form, the CDR3 reads TGCGCCAGCAGCCTTCAAGGGACAGACTATGGCTACACCTTC. This encodes CASSLQGTDYGYTF. This chain connects TRBV5-1 to TRBJ1-2, with TRBD1 identical over 7 bases. With 4 bases clipped from V and 3 bases from J, the junction kept 6 bases outside the gene matches. CDR3 length equals 14 residues. Germline V gene sequence: CDR1 SGHRS, CDR2 YFSETQ.

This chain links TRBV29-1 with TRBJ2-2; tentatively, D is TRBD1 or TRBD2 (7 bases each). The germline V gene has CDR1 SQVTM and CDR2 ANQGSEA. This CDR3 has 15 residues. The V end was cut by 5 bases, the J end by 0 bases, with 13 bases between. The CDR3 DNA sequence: TGCAGCGTTTCCAGGGGGGGTCCGAACACCGGGGAGCTGTTTTTT. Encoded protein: CSVSRGGPNTGELFF.

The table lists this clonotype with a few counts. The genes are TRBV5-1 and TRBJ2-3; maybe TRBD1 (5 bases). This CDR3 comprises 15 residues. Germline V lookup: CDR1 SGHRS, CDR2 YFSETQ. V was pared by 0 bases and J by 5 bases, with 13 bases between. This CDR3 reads CASSLEGRWQDTQYF. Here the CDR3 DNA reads TGCGCCAGCAGCTTGGAGGGGCGGTGGCAAGATACGCAGTATTTT. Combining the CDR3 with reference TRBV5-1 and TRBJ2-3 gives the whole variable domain KAGVTQTPRYLIKTRGQQVTLSCSPISGHRSVSWYQQTPGQGLQFLFEYFSETQRNKGNFPGRFSGRQFSNSRSEMNVSTLELGDSALYLCASSLEGRWQDTQYFGPGTRLTVL.

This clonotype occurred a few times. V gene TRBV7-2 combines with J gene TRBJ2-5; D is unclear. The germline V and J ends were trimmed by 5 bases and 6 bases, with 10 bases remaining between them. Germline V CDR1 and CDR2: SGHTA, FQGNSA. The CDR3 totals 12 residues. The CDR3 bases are TGTGCCAGCAGCCCTTACTCCAAGACCCAGTACTTC. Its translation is CASSPYSKTQYF.

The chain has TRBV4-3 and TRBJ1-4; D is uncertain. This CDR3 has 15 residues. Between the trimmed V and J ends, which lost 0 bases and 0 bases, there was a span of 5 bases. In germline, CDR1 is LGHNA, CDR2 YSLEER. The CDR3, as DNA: TGCGCCAGCAGCCAAGAGCCCGCAACTAATGAAAAACTGTTTTTT. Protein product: CASSQEPATNEKLFF.

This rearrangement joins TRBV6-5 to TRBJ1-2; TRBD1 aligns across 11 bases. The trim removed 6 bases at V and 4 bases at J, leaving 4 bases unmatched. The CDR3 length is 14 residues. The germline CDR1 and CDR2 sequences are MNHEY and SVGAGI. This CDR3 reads CASSRTGGRYGYTF. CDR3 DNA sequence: TGTGCCAGCAGCCGGACAGGGGGCCGCTATGGCTACACCTTC.

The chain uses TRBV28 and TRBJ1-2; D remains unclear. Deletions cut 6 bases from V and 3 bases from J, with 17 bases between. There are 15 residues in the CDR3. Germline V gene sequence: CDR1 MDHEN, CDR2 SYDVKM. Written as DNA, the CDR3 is TGTGCCAGCAGCCTCACATCCTACGGTGACTATGGCTACACCTTC. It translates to CASSLTSYGDYGYTF.

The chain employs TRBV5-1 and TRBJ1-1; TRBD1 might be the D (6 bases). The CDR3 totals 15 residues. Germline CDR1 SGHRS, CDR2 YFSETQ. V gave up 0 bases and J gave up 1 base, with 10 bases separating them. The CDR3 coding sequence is TGCGCCAGCAGCTTGGCCGGGACAACGAACACTGAAGCTTTCTTT. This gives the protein CASSLAGTTNTEAFF.